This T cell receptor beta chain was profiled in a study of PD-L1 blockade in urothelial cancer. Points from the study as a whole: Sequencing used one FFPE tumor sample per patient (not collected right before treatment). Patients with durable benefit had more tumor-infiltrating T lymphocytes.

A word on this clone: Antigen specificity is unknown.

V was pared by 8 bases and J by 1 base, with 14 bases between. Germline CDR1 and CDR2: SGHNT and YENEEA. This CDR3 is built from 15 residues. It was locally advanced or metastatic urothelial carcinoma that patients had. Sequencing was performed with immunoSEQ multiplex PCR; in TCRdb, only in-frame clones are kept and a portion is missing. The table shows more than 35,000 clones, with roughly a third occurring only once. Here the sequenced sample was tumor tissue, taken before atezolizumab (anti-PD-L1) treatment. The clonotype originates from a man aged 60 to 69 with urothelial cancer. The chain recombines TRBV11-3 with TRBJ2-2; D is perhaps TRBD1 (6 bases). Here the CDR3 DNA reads TGTGCCAGCCAGCAGGGGCTGGTGAACACCGGGGAGCTGTTTTTT. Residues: CASQQGLVNTGELFF.